The present entry profiles one T cell receptor (beta chain) with its context. The count of this clone is one. Its antigen is unknown. No much larger clonotype is one base removed from it; base qualities were not supplied. The data were obtained in a study of T cell clonotyping in hematopoietic cell transplantation (dated by TCRdb to the early 2020s). For context, the study as a whole: Pretransplant samples from recipients were collected after cytoreduction. In the study, 135 blood samples were gathered from 40 or so consecutive transplant recipients and their related donors. Patient recruitment ran from 2015 to January 2017, and follow-up continued until September 2020 or death. What the study reported, not specific to this receptor: After transplant, TCR diversity in recipients dropped, and pathologically expanded clonotypes increased progressively from day 30 to day 180. Donor and pretransplant recipient Inverse Simpson Index values predicted broader posttransplant TCR repertoire diversity. Overlap with donor repertoires was found for only a small fraction of recipient repertoires, with over 95% found to appear de novo at the given depth. The sample size was limited and the cells went unsorted, which meant the CD4 and CD8 repertoire contributions could not be told apart.

What the time point label conveys for this sample: recipient sample about 28 days before transplant, after cytoreduction. Blood from recipients was drawn about 28 days before transplant and again at days 30, 100 and 180 after transplant. Using Nuclei Lysis Solution, genomic DNA was extracted from unfractionated peripheral blood mononuclear cells that were either fresh or cryopreserved. Reading the germline V gene gives CDR1 SGHRS and CDR2 YFSETQ. The germline V end is reduced by 3 bases and the J end by 5 bases; junction bases left unmatched: 2. The CDR3 holds 13 amino acids from the cysteine to the phenylalanine. Only the CDR3 portion is preserved as DNA: 39 bases, with reading frame beginning at the first base. The immunoSEQ assay, a bias-controlled multiplex PCR with V- and J-specific primers, was used to amplify TCR beta CDR3 regions from genomic DNA. In a second PCR step, the CDR3 amplicons were tagged with a proprietary barcode plus Illumina adapter sequences. An Illumina MiSeq instrument was used to sequence the CDR3 libraries. On the study's bioinformatics: Export and quality control were performed with immunoSEQ Analyzer 3.0, and downstream analyses were performed with R Bioconductor and Immunarch. Only productive rearrangements in the normalized downsampled data set were used to calculate repertoire metrics. Pathologically expanded clonotypes were defined as those larger than 5 templates in the normalized cohort. The Inverse Simpson Index was used to measure repertoire diversity. To capture all clonotypes, CMV-specificity analyses were performed on the non-normalized data set. What TCRdb holds here is the immuneACCESS table cut down to in-frame rearrangements. Part of the clones is not present; checked against another copy, under half of the missing clones reflect an unresolved V gene, and the others are unexplained. D and trimming were read from the DNA, whereas the V and J calls and clone size are those reported in that table. The sample yields approximately 26,000 clones; 70% to 85% were counted once. The top ten clones comprise approximately 24% of the sample.

This sample comprised peripheral blood mononuclear cells, obtained before stem cell transplant. The chain employs TRBV5-1 and TRBJ2-5; 9 of the junction bases match TRBD1. This clonotype originated in a woman aged 55-69 years with acute myeloid leukemia. Some clones in this sample may be carry-over from other donors' samples. The CDR3 is CASSWTGEETQYF. The sequenced DNA: TGCGCCAGCAGCTGGACAGGGGAGGAGACCCAGTACTTC.